A single sample gave rise to the 18 T cell receptor beta chains below, sequenced in a study of cytomegalovirus exposure and HLA in healthy donors. Data came from immunoSEQ multiplex PCR; TCRdb stores just in-frame clones and leaves some out. The top ten clones hold 2% of a sample with under 250,000 clones, about nine tenths of them seen once. Sequences were obtained from PBMCs. The receptor source for this set is a woman aged 18 to 35 in good health and CMV-seropositive.

The table lists this clone with a few counts. This chain joins TRBV7-3 and TRBJ2-2, with D possibly TRBD2 on 6 matching bases. V was trimmed by 5 bases and J by 4 bases, leaving 8 bases between them. The CDR3 runs to 13 residues. In germline, CDR1 is SGHTA, CDR2 FQGTGA. CDR3 amino acids: CASSPGGTGELFF. CDR3 sequence (DNA): TGTGCCAGCAGCCCCGGGGGCACCGGGGAGCTGTTTTTT.

This rearrangement joins TRBV19 to TRBJ1-1; D ambiguous. Trimming left V 6 bases short and J 0 bases short, with 8 bases between. The CDR3 has 13 amino acids. Germline CDR1 reads LNHDA; CDR2 reads SQIVND (reference sequence). The CDR3 here is CASRDSMNTEAFF. CDR3 sequence (DNA): TGTGCCAGTAGGGACTCCATGAACACTGAAGCTTTCTTT.

Only a few counts were recorded for this clone. The rearrangement uses TRBV19 and TRBJ2-7; 7 bases are a match to TRBD1. Germline CDR1 is LNHDA and CDR2 is SQIVND (reference sequence). Trimming removed 1 base from V and 3 bases from J; junction bases left unmatched: 6. The CDR3 has 15 amino acids. The CDR3 DNA is TGTGCCAGTAGTATAGGAGACAGGGCGGACTACGAGCAGTACTTC. Its translation is CASSIGDRADYEQYF.

CDR3 amino acids: CASSTGQGAPGELFF. CDR3 nucleotide sequence: TGTGCCAGCAGTACGGGACAGGGGGCGCCCGGGGAGCTGTTTTTT. The rearrangement joins TRBV28 to TRBJ2-2; 12 bases are a match to TRBD1. The J segment lost 6 bases and the V segment lost 5 bases, leaving 4 bases of the junction unmatched. The length of the CDR3 is 15 residues. CDR1 and CDR2 from the germline V gene are MDHEN and SYDVKM. Looking up the rest from reference TRBV28 and TRBJ2-2 gives the full variable domain: DVKVTQSSRYLVKRTGEKVFLECVQDMDHENMFWYRQDPGLGLRLIYFSYDVKMKEKGDIPEGYSVSREKKERFSLILESASTNQTSMYLCASSTGQGAPGELFFGEGSRLTVL.

V gene TRBV5-4 combines with J gene TRBJ2-3; 7 bases map to TRBD2. The junction had 7 bases not matched to a gene; V was cut back by 5 bases and J by 4 bases. Germline CDR1 SGHNT, CDR2 YYREEE (reference sequence). This CDR3 contains 14 residues. The CDR3 region has the DNA TGTGCCAGCAGGGGGAGGGACCTGTCAGATACGCAGTATTTT. Residues: CASRGRDLSDTQYF.

The chain uses TRBV4-1 and TRBJ2-2, with TRBD2 matching over 8 bases. V trimming: 1 base; J trimming: 1 base; junction bases outside the gene matches: 8. The CDR3 totals 18 residues. The germline V gene has CDR1 MGHRA and CDR2 YSYEKL. The CDR3 loop reads CASSQGRGGIMNTGELFF. The CDR3 nucleotides are TGCGCCAGCAGCCAAGGACGGGGGGGGATCATGAACACCGGGGAGCTGTTTTTT.

The rearrangement links TRBV27 to TRBJ2-1; 8 bases map to TRBD2. Germline V gene lookup returns CDR1 MNHEY and CDR2 SMNVEV (reference sequence). Trimming cost V 0 bases and J 14 bases; bases outside gene matches: 9. This CDR3 region has 14 residues. CDR3 DNA sequence: TGTGCCAGCAGTTTATCGGGACTAGAAATAAAGGAGTTCTTC. Translated, it gives CASSLSGLEIKEFF.

The chain has TRBV6-5 and TRBJ1-1; D unresolved. This CDR3 spans 14 amino acids. CDR1 MNHEY and CDR2 SVGAGI come from the germline V gene. The V gene lost 2 bases and the J gene lost 4 bases, with 11 bases spanning the gap. The CDR3 sequence: CASSYRMTGTEAFF. The CDR3 nucleotides are TGTGCCAGCAGTTACCGCATGACGGGCACTGAAGCTTTCTTT.

V is TRBV6-1 and J is TRBJ2-5; 9 positions agree with TRBD2. With V trimmed by 1 base and J by 1 base, 4 bases remained unmatched. CDR3 size: 16 residues. Germline CDR1 MNHNS, CDR2 SASEGT. CDR3 coding DNA: TGTGCCAGCAGTGAAGGGCTAGCGGGACTCCAAGAGACCCAGTACTTC. Translated, it gives CASSEGLAGLQETQYF.

This rearrangement joins TRBV18 to TRBJ1-2; no clear D. The CDR3 runs to 15 residues. Trimming shortened V by 4 bases and J by 8 bases, and 20 bases separated the two germline ends. Per germline, CDR1 KGHSH and CDR2 LQKENI. CDR3 in amino acids: CASSLFLDADGGYTF. CDR3 sequence (DNA): TGTGCCAGCTCACTTTTTCTCGACGCCGACGGGGGCTACACCTTC.

This clone was seen a single time. The chain uses TRBV4-2 and TRBJ2-7, with D possibly TRBD2 on 7 matching bases. The germline V gene encodes CDR1 LGHNA and CDR2 YNFKEQ. This CDR3 has 15 amino acids. Deletions cut 3 bases from V and 6 bases from J, with 18 bases between. The CDR3 nucleotides read TGTGCCAGCAGCCAGCCTCAGGGAGGGGGGCGCGAGCAGTACTTC. Its translation is CASSQPQGGGREQYF.

Worth noting for this clone: A read error is possible here, since a much larger clone lies one base away. The chain employs TRBV7-6 and TRBJ1-1; the D is unclear. Germline V gene data show CDR1 as SGHVS and CDR2 as FNYEAQ. V lost 3 bases, J lost 4 bases, and 9 bases lay in between. This CDR3 is built from 13 residues. CDR3: CASSFTEGTEAFF. For the CDR3, the DNA is TGTGCCAGCAGCTTTACAGAGGGCACTGAAGCTTTCTTT. The variable domain in full, with the rest retrieved from reference TRBV7-6 and TRBJ1-1, is GAGVSQSPRYKVTKRGQDVALRCDPISGHVSLYWYRQALGQGPEFLTYFNYEAQQDKSGLPNDRFSAERPEGSISTLTIQRTEQRDSAMYRCASSFTEGTEAFFGQGTRLTVV.

This rearrangement joins TRBV27 to TRBJ1-2, with 10 bases aligning to TRBD1. The CDR3 sequence is 15 residues long. Germline V gives CDR1 MNHEY, CDR2 SMNVEV (reference sequence). The V segment lost 5 bases and the J segment 8 bases; nucleotides outside the gene matches: 11. The CDR3 nucleotides read TGTGCCAGCAGTCCACGACAGGGGGCCGACTGGGGCTACACCTTC. It translates to CASSPRQGADWGYTF.

The V and J genes are TRBV5-1 and TRBJ2-1, with 11 positions matching TRBD2. This CDR3 comprises 16 residues. V was pared by 5 bases and J by 7 bases, with 11 bases of the junction left unmatched. The germline V gene encodes CDR1 SGHRS and CDR2 YFSETQ. As DNA, the CDR3 is TGCGCCAGCAGACGACCGACTAGCGGGACCTCTAATGAGCAGTTCTTC. Translated, it gives CASRRPTSGTSNEQFF.

This clone was recorded a few times. CDR3 in DNA: TGCGCCAGCAGCCAACAGGGGGCGCCTAGGACTGAAGCTTTCTTT. Its translation is CASSQQGAPRTEAFF. The chain employs TRBV4-1 and TRBJ1-1; 8 bases are a match to TRBD1. The germline gives CDR1 MGHRA, CDR2 YSYEKL. CDR3 length: 15 amino acids. V lost 2 bases to trimming and J lost 5 bases; unmatched junction nucleotides: 7.

The chain recombines TRBV18 with TRBJ1-1, with D uncertain. V gave up 4 bases and J gave up 0 bases, with 9 bases separating them. This CDR3 has 14 residues. From germline, CDR1 is KGHSH and CDR2 LQKENI. The CDR3 reads CASSLEDMNTEAFF. Here the CDR3 DNA reads TGTGCCAGCTCACTTGAGGATATGAACACTGAAGCTTTCTTT.

The chain carries TRBV19 and TRBJ2-6; the match to TRBD1 covers 8 bases. The ends lost 5 bases at V and 0 bases at J; junction bases unmatched: 6. The CDR3 runs 17 residues. Germline loops: CDR1 LNHDA, CDR2 SQIVND (reference sequence). CDR3 in DNA: TGTGCCAGTAGTTTGGGACAGGCGGTCTCTGGGGCCAACGTCCTGACTTTC. Its protein is CASSLGQAVSGANVLTF.

V gene TRBV9 combines with J gene TRBJ2-7; D may be TRBD1 (5 bases). Germline V gene lookup returns CDR1 SGDLS and CDR2 YYNGEE. Trimming left V 2 bases short and J 1 base short, with 7 bases between. The CDR3 is 13 amino acids. The CDR3 DNA reads TGTGCCAGCAGCGTGACAGATTCCTACGAGCAGTACTTC. Translated: CASSVTDSYEQYF.